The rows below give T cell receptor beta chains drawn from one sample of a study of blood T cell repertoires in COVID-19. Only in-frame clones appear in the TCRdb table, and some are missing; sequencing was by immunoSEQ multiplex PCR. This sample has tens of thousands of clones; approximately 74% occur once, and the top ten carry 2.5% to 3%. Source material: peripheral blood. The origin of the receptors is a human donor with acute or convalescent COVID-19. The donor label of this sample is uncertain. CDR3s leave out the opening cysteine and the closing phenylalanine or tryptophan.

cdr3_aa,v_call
ASSLLSTDTQY,TRBV7-3
ASSLVPTASNQPQH,TRBV11-3
ASSLQGASVGEQY,TRBV7-2
ASSLDRNQPQH,TRBV6-5
ASRPRRGGKAYNEQF,TRBV3-1/TRBV3-2
ASSLARQETQY,TRBV5-1
AISDKRFVDTEAF,TRBV10-3
ATSRAYNVNEKLF,TRBV15
ASRRSRADTGELF,TRBV6-5
ASSEGQGGRAF,TRBV11-3
ATSNSGPKQGHIQY,TRBV15
ASSQDGQGAIAKNIQY,TRBV4-1
ASSLAYGSYNEQF,TRBV7-2
ASSSLAGSSYNGQF,TRBV28
ASSIGRGSYEQY,TRBV19
ASSKGETGSILAKNIQY,TRBV21-1
ASSEGQGSNQPQH,TRBV18
ASSSPGLYGYT,TRBV6-6
ASSPLAGANNEQF,TRBV5-1
ASRKGGTGGEYGYT,TRBV5-1
ASTPLTGTPNTEAF,TRBV28
ASSLDRAGETQY,TRBV5-6
ASSLYRGANTGELF,TRBV6-2/TRBV6-3
SAPYSDTQY,TRBV20-1
ASSFRGGSGNTIY,TRBV7-9
ASKGAPHTDTQY,TRBV19
ASISSRGASGAYEQY,TRBV28
SVGLAGNIQY,TRBV29-1
ASSPPGRETADTQY,TRBV7-3
ASSLTGLMNTGELF,TRBV7-3
ASSPPGGALYNEQF,TRBV7-2
AWSVRDRGYEQY,TRBV30
ASSTGPPGNTEAF,TRBV19
ASSLYDSTAQY,TRBV7-2
ASLPVGARSNQPQH,TRBV28
ASSSGQGRRAF,TRBV28
ASSPTHRGGNTIY,TRBV3-1/TRBV3-2
ARGTAIESTEAF,TRBV2
ASSWTGGEQF,TRBV5-6
ASSFSYEQY,TRBV7-8
ATSRDRAGELF,TRBV15